This TCR beta chain originates from a study of blood T cell repertoires in COVID-19. V lost 4 bases, J lost 1 base, and 7 bases lay in between. CDR3 length equals 13 residues. The germline V gene has CDR1 WNHNN and CDR2 SYGVQD (reference sequence). Authors' processing steps: For nucleated cells, counts were estimated from reference gene primer amplification. Profiled with immunoSEQ multiplex PCR; TCRdb holds only in-frame clones, not every one. The V and J calls and clone size were taken over from that table, and D and trimming were inferred from the DNA. In the table there are 250,000 to 350,000 clones, 86% of which are singletons.

The sample consisted of peripheral blood. The receptor was derived from a woman between 65 and 79 years old with COVID-19, enrolled during active disease. The chain carries TRBV10-1 and TRBJ1-1, with D perhaps matching TRBD1 (5 bases). CDR3 sequence: CASSGQRNTEAFF. The DNA of the CDR3 is TGCGCCAGCAGTGGACAGAGGAACACTGAAGCTTTCTTT.